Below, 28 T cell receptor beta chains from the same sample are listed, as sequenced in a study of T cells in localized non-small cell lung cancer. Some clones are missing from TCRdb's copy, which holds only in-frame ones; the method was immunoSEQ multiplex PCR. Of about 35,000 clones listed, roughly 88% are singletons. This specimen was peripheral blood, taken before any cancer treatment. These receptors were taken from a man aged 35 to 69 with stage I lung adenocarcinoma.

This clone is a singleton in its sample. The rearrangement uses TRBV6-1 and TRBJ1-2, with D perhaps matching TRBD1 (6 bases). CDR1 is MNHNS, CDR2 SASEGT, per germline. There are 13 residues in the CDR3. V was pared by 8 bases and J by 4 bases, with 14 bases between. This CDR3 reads CASDSNRVYGYTF. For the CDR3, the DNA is TGTGCCAGCGATTCAAACAGGGTCTATGGCTACACCTTC.

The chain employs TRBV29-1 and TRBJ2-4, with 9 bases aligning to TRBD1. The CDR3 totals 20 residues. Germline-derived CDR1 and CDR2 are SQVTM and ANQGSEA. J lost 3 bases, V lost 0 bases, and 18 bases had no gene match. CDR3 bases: TGCAGCGTTGAAGAGACTACGGTAGGGACAGGGTATTGGGGCAAAAACATTCAGTACTTC. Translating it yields CSVEETTVGTGYWGKNIQYF.

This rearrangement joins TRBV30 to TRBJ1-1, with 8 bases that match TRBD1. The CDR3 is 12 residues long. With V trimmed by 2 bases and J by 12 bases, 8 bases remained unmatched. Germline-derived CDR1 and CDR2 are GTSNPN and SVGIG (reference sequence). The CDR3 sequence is CAWSRGQGITFF. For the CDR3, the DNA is TGTGCCTGGAGTCGCGGACAGGGCATAACTTTCTTT.

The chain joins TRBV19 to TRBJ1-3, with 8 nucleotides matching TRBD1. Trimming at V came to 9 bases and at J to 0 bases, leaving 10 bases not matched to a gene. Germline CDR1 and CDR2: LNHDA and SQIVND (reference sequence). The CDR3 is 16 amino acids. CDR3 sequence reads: CASSTGTGISGNTIYF. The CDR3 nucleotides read TGTGCCAGCAGCACCGGGACAGGCATCTCTGGAAACACCATATATTTT.

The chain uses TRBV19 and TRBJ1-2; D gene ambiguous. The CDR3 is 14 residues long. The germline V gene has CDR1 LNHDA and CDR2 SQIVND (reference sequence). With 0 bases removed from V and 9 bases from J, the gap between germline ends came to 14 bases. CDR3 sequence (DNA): TGTGCCAGTAGTATAGAGGCGGCAGCGCTCCGCTACACCTTC. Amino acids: CASSIEAAALRYTF. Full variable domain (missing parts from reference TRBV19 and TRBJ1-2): DGGITQSPKYLFRKEGQNVTLSCEQNLNHDAMYWYRQDPGQGLRLIYYSQIVNDFQKGDIAEGYSVSREKKESFPLTVTSAQKNPTAFYLCASSIEAAALRYTFGSGTRLTVV.

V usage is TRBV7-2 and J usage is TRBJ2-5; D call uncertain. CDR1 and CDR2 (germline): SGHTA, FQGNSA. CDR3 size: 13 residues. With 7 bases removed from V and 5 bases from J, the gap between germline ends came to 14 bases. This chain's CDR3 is CASTLGGAETQYF. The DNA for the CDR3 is TGTGCCAGCACCCTCGGCGGCGCGGAGACCCAGTACTTC.

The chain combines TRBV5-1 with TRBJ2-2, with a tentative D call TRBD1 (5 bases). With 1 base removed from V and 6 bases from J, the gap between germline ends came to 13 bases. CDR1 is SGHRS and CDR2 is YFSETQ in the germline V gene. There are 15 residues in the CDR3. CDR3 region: CASSLQGIGSGELFF. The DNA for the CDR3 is TGCGCCAGCAGCTTGCAGGGTATAGGCTCCGGGGAGCTGTTTTTT.

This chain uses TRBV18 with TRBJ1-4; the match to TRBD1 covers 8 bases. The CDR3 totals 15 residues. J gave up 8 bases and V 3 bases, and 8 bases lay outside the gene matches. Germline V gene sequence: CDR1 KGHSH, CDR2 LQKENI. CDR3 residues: CASSPDRGIGEKLFF. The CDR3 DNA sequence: TGTGCCAGCTCACCCGACAGGGGAATTGGAGAAAAACTGTTTTTT. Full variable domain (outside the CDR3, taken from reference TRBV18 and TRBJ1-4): NAGVMQNPRHLVRRRGQEARLRCSPMKGHSHVYWYRQLPEEGLKFMVYLQKENIIDESGMPKERFSAEFPKEGPSILRIQQVVRGDSAAYFCASSPDRGIGEKLFFGSGTQLSVL.

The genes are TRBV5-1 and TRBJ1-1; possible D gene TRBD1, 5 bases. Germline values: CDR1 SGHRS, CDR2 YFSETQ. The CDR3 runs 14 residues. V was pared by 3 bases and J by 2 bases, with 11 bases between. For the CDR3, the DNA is TGCGCCAGCAGCTGGGGCGGGCCTAACACTGAAGCTTTCTTT. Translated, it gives CASSWGGPNTEAFF.

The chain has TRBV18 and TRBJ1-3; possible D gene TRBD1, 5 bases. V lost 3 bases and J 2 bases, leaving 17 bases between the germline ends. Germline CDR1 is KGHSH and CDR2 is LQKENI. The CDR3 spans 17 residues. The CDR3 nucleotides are TGTGCCAGCTCACCCTTCGTAGAAGGGGAACCTGGAAACACCATATATTTT. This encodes CASSPFVEGEPGNTIYF.

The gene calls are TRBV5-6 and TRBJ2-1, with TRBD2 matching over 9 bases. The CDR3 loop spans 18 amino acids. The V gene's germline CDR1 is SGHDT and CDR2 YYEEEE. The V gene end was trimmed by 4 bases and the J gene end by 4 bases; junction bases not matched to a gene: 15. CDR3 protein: CASSAGLAQPPTYNEQFF. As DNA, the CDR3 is TGTGCCAGCAGCGCGGGACTAGCTCAACCCCCAACGTACAATGAGCAGTTCTTC.

The CDR3 nucleotides read TGTGCCAGCTCACCAAGGGACAGGGATCATGAAGCTTTCTTT. Translated, it gives CASSPRDRDHEAFF. The chain joins TRBV18 to TRBJ1-1; TRBD1 aligns across 9 bases. This CDR3 contains 14 residues. Germline lookup yields CDR1 KGHSH and CDR2 LQKENI. With V trimmed by 2 bases and J by 7 bases, 5 bases remained unmatched.

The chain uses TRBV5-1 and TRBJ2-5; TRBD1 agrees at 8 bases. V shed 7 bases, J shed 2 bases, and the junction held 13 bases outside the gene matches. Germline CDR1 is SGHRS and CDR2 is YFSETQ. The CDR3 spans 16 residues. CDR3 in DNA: TGCGCCAGCGGATTAATTCCGGGACAGGCTCAAGAGACCCAGTACTTC. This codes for CASGLIPGQAQETQYF.

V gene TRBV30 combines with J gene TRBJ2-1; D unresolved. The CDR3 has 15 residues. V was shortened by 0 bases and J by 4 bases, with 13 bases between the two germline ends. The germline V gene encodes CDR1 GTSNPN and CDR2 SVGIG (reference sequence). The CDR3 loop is CAWSVAGARYNEQFF. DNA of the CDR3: TGTGCCTGGAGTGTGGCAGGAGCGCGGTACAATGAGCAGTTCTTC.

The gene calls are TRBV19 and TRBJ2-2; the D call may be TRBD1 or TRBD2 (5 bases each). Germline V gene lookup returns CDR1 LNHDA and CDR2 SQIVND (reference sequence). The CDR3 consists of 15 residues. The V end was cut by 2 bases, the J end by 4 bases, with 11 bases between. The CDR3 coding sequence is TGTGCCAGTAGTATAATGGGACGGCGCACCGGGGAGCTGTTTTTT. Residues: CASSIMGRRTGELFF.

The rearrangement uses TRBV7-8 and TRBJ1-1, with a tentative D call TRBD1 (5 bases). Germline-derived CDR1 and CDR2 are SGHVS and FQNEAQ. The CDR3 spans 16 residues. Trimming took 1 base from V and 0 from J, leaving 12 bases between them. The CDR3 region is CASSLVVGGMNTEAFF. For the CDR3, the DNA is TGTGCCAGCAGCTTAGTGGTCGGGGGGATGAACACTGAAGCTTTCTTT.

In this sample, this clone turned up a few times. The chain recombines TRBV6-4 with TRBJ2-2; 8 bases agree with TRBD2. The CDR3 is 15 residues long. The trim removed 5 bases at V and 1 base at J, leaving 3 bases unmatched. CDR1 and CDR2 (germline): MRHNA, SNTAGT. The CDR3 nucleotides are TGTGCCAGCAGTTCCCTAGCGGGGAACACCGGGGAGCTGTTTTTT. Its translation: CASSSLAGNTGELFF.

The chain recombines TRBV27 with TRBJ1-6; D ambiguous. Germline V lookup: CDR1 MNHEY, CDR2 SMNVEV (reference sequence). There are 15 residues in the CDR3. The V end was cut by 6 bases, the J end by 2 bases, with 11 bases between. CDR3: CASSGIMAYNSPLHF. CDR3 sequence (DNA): TGTGCCAGCAGCGGGATAATGGCCTATAATTCACCCCTCCACTTT.

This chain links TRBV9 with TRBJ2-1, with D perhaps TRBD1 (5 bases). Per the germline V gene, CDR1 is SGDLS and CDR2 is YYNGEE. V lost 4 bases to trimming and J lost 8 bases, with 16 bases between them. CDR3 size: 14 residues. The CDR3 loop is CASSSMTVGDEQFF. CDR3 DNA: TGTGCCAGCAGCTCGATGACCGTAGGGGATGAGCAGTTCTTC.

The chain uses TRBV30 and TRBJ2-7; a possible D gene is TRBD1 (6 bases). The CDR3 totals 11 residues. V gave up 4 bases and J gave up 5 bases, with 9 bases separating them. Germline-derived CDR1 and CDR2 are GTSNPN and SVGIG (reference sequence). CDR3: CAWKAGDEQYF. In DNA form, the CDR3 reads TGTGCCTGGAAGGCAGGGGACGAGCAGTACTTC.

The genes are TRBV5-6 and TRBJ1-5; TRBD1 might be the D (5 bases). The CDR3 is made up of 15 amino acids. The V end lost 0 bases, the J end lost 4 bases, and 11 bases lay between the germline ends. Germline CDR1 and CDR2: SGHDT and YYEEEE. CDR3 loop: CASSLGVAGNQPQHF. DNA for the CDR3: TGTGCCAGCAGCTTGGGGGTGGCAGGGAATCAGCCCCAGCATTTT.

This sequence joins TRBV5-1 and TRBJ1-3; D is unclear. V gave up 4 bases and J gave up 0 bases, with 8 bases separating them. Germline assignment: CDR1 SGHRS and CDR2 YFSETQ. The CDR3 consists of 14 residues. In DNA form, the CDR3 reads TGCGCCAGCAGCGGCGGGTTCTCTGGAAACACCATATATTTT. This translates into CASSGGFSGNTIYF.

The CDR3 sequence is CASGLPGPTNTGELFF. As DNA, the CDR3 is TGTGCTAGTGGTTTGCCGGGACCCACAAACACCGGGGAGCTGTTTTTT. The V call is TRBV12-5, the J call TRBJ2-2; D is tentatively TRBD1 or TRBD2 (5 bases each). The CDR3 length is 16 residues. The V gene lost 2 bases and the J gene lost 2 bases, with 12 bases spanning the gap. In germline, CDR1 is LGHNT, CDR2 FRNRAP.

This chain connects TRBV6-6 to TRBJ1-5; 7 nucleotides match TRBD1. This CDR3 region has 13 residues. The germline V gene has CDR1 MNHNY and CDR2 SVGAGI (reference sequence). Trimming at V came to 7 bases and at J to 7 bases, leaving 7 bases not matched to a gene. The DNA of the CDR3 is TGTGCCAGCACCCTCGACAGGGCACAGCCCCAGCATTTT. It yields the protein CASTLDRAQPQHF.

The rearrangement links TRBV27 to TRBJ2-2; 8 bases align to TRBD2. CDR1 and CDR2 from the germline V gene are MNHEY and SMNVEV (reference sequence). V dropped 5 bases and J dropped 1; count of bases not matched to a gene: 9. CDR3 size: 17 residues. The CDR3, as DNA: TGTGCCAGCAGTCGCCGGGGGGGCCTTATGAACACCGGGGAGCTGTTTTTT. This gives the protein CASSRRGGLMNTGELFF.

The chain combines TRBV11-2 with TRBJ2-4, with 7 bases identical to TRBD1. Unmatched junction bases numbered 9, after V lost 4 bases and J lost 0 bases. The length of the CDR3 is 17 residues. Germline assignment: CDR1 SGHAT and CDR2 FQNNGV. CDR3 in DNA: TGTGCCAGCAGCTCCCTGACAGGGCTCCTAGCCAAAAACATTCAGTACTTC. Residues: CASSSLTGLLAKNIQYF.

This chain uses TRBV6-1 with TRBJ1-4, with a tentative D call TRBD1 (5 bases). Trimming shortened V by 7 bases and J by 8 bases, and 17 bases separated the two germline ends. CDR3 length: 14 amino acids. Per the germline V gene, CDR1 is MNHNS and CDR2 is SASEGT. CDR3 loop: CASTYTGLREKLFF. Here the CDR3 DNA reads TGTGCCAGCACTTATACAGGTTTACGCGAAAAACTGTTTTTT.

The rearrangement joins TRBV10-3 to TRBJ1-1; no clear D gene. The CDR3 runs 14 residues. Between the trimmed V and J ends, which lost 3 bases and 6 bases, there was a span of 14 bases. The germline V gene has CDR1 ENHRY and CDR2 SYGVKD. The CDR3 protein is CAISDGKISAEAFF. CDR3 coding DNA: TGTGCCATCAGTGACGGGAAAATAAGTGCTGAAGCTTTCTTT.